What follows are 27 T cell receptor beta chains derived from one specimen sequenced in a study of beta chain features in type 1 diabetes. The study reverse transcribed the entire isolated RNA, so it sequenced expressed TCRB transcripts. Profiling relied on immunoSEQ multiplex PCR, and the TCRdb table lists in-frame clones only, not all of them. The table shows hundreds of thousands of clones, with roughly 15% occurring only once. The sequenced material came from naive CD4+ T cells from blood. The receptors stem from a man between 18 and 29 years old in good health.

The chain couples TRBV6-4 to TRBJ2-2; 12 bases map to TRBD1. This CDR3 is built from 18 residues. The trim removed 4 bases at V and 0 bases at J, leaving 6 bases unmatched. Germline CDR1 is MRHNA and CDR2 is SNTAGT. CDR3 nucleotides: TGTGCCAGCAGTGTGGTGGGACAGGGGGCTACGAACACCGGGGAGCTGTTTTTT. Its translation is CASSVVGQGATNTGELFF.

V is TRBV5-4 and J is TRBJ2-4; D call uncertain. V lost 0 bases and J lost 6, with 10 bases in between. Germline V gives CDR1 SGHNT, CDR2 YYREEE (reference sequence). The CDR3 totals 14 residues. The CDR3 spells CASSLGAGLNIQYF. The DNA of the CDR3 is TGTGCCAGCAGCTTGGGGGCAGGCTTAAACATTCAGTACTTC.

A few counts support this clone. J is TRBJ2-7 and V is TRBV29-1; 10 nucleotides agree with TRBD1. The V segment lost 4 bases and the J segment 4 bases; nucleotides outside the gene matches: 7. Germline CDR1 reads SQVTM; CDR2 reads ANQGSEA. CDR3 length equals 14 residues. This CDR3 is CSVVPGQGSYEQYF. The CDR3 DNA reads TGCAGCGTTGTACCGGGACAGGGGAGTTACGAGCAGTACTTC.

The chain carries TRBV6-4 and TRBJ2-3; D possibly corresponds to TRBD2 (5 bases). Trimming took off 6 bases at V and 2 bases at J, with 18 bases between the two ends. The germline V gene encodes CDR1 MRHNA and CDR2 SNTAGT. The CDR3 has 16 residues. The CDR3 loop reads CASSAVASRFTDTQYF. The CDR3 DNA is TGTGCCAGCAGCGCGGTGGCTAGCCGATTCACAGATACGCAGTATTTT.

This clone was seen many times. This chain connects TRBV7-9 to TRBJ1-6; the match to TRBD1 covers 9 bases. This CDR3 contains 15 residues. Trimming at V came to 5 bases and at J to 14 bases, leaving 13 bases not matched to a gene. Germline V gene sequence: CDR1 SEHNR, CDR2 FQNEAQ (reference sequence). In nucleotides, the CDR3 is TGTGCCAGCAGCACATCCGGGACAGGGACTTCGGCCCTCCACTTT. Amino acids: CASSTSGTGTSALHF.

This clone was recorded a few times. The chain is built from TRBV7-2 and TRBJ1-2; TRBD1 matches at 7 bases. Per the germline V gene, CDR1 is SGHTA and CDR2 is FQGNSA. V lost 5 bases, J lost 4 bases, and 7 bases stayed unmatched. CDR3 length equals 14 residues. The CDR3 spells CASSPRAGGYGYTF. As DNA, the CDR3 is TGTGCCAGCAGCCCCCGGGCAGGGGGCTATGGCTACACCTTC.

This CDR3 reads CASSSDSRIHNEQFF. CDR3 nucleotides: TGTGCCAGCAGCTCCGACTCGAGGATACACAATGAGCAGTTCTTC. V usage is TRBV7-2 and J usage is TRBJ2-1; D not resolved. The CDR3 sequence is 15 residues long. The germline V gene has CDR1 SGHTA and CDR2 FQGNSA. Trimming cost V 4 bases and J 5 bases, with 15 bases left between them.

This clone was observed a handful of times. This sequence joins TRBV4-2 and TRBJ1-5; D is possibly TRBD1 (6 bases). The germline CDR1 and CDR2 sequences are LGHNA and YNFKEQ. The germline V and J ends were trimmed by 0 bases and 7 bases, with 16 bases remaining between them. This CDR3 spans 16 amino acids. The CDR3 reads CASSQDQQGVEQPQHF. The CDR3 nucleotides are TGTGCCAGCAGCCAAGATCAACAGGGAGTGGAGCAGCCCCAGCATTTT.

The chain links TRBV7-2 to TRBJ2-1; 8 positions match TRBD2. V was clipped by 7 bases and J by 4 bases; unmatched bases: 9. This CDR3 is 15 amino acids long. Per germline, CDR1 SGHTA and CDR2 FQGNSA. This CDR3 reads CASTPLAGGYNEQFF. The CDR3 region has the DNA TGTGCCAGCACGCCTCTGGCGGGGGGATACAATGAGCAGTTCTTC. Using reference TRBV7-2 and TRBJ2-1 for the parts outside the CDR3, the full variable domain is GAGVSQSPSNKVTEKGKDVELRCDPISGHTALYWYRQSLGQGLEFLIYFQGNSAPDKSGLPSDRFSAERTGGSVSTLTIQRTQQEDSAVYLCASTPLAGGYNEQFFGPGTRLTVL.

V and J are TRBV6-5 and TRBJ2-3, with D perhaps TRBD2 (6 bases). V gave up 2 bases and J gave up 4 bases, with 13 bases separating them. Germline-derived CDR1 and CDR2 are MNHEY and SVGAGI. This CDR3 has 15 amino acids. The CDR3 reads CASSYGRGRADTQYF. The CDR3 bases are TGTGCCAGCAGTTACGGGCGGGGAAGGGCAGATACGCAGTATTTT.

This clone was observed a few times. This same CDR3 is encoded by further DNA sequences in the sample. The chain is built from TRBV7-2 and TRBJ2-7; 7 bases are a match to TRBD1. V gave up 2 bases and J gave up 2 bases; unmatched junction bases: 0. CDR3 length: 13 residues. The germline V gene encodes CDR1 SGHTA and CDR2 FQGNSA. Here the CDR3 DNA reads TGTGCCAGCAGCTTACAGGGGGCCTACGAGCAGTACTTC. Translated: CASSLQGAYEQYF.

The chain uses TRBV5-6 and TRBJ2-5; 12 bases map to TRBD1. CDR1 SGHDT and CDR2 YYEEEE come from the germline V gene. The CDR3 loop spans 16 amino acids. V gave up 4 bases and J gave up 5 bases; unmatched junction bases: 9. Here the CDR3 reads CASSRGQGARRETQYF. The CDR3 nucleotides read TGTGCCAGCAGCCGGGGACAGGGGGCGCGTCGGGAGACCCAGTACTTC.

The table lists this clone with a few counts. The gene calls are TRBV10-3 and TRBJ2-5, with 10 bases matching TRBD1. CDR3 size: 15 residues. The germline gives CDR1 ENHRY, CDR2 SYGVKD. V was clipped by 11 bases and J by 1 base; unmatched bases: 10. CDR3 sequence (DNA): TGTGCCTCGTCCCGTGGACAGGGGGTCCAAGAGACCCAGTACTTC. It codes for CASSRGQGVQETQYF.

The V call is TRBV7-3, the J call TRBJ1-2; a weak D match, TRBD1 (6 bases). CDR3 length: 15 residues. Per germline, CDR1 SGHTA and CDR2 FQGTGA. Trimming shortened V by 0 bases and J by 7 bases, and 15 bases separated the two germline ends. The CDR3 loop reads CASSLTPGQTGGYTF. The CDR3 coding sequence is TGTGCCAGCAGCTTAACCCCGGGACAAACCGGTGGCTACACCTTC.

The chain combines TRBV7-2 with TRBJ2-1; 10 positions match TRBD2. V gave up 8 bases and J gave up 4 bases; unmatched junction bases: 8. Germline lookup yields CDR1 SGHTA and CDR2 FQGNSA. This CDR3 comprises 15 residues. CDR3 nucleotides: TGTGCCAGCGAGCGGGGGGGCATTTTTTACAATGAGCAGTTCTTC. Amino acid sequence: CASERGGIFYNEQFF.

This clone was observed a handful of times. The rearrangement links TRBV5-1 to TRBJ1-6; 9 bases align to TRBD1. Losses at the gene ends were 4 bases for V and 8 bases for J; bases not matched to a gene: 7. This CDR3 spans 15 amino acids. Germline V gene data show CDR1 as SGHRS and CDR2 as YFSETQ. DNA of the CDR3: TGCGCCAGCAGCGCCACAGGGGGCAAGGATTCACCCCTCCACTTT. This translates into CASSATGGKDSPLHF.

The gene calls are TRBV18 and TRBJ2-1, with D perhaps TRBD2 (7 bases). The germline CDR1 and CDR2 sequences are KGHSH and LQKENI. Trimming cost V 3 bases and J 0 bases, with 15 bases left between them. This CDR3 has 17 residues. The CDR3, as DNA: TGTGCCAGCTCACCTAACAGGGAGGGTTACTCCTACAATGAGCAGTTCTTC. Translation: CASSPNREGYSYNEQFF.

The J gene is TRBJ2-2, the V gene TRBV7-2; TRBD1 aligns across 9 bases. CDR1 is SGHTA and CDR2 is FQGNSA in the germline V gene. Trimming removed 7 bases from V and 6 bases from J; junction bases left unmatched: 9. There are 15 residues in the CDR3. This CDR3 is CASNYRGPLPGELFF. In DNA form, the CDR3 reads TGTGCCAGCAACTACAGGGGGCCGTTACCCGGGGAGCTGTTTTTT.

The chain uses TRBV6-5 and TRBJ2-2, with D perhaps matching TRBD1 or TRBD2 (5 bases each). Per the germline V gene, CDR1 is MNHEY and CDR2 is SVGAGI. This CDR3 has 16 amino acids. The V gene lost 2 bases and the J gene lost 2 bases, with 12 bases spanning the gap. CDR3 loop: CASSYPRDRNTGELFF. In nucleotides, the CDR3 is TGTGCCAGCAGTTACCCCCGGGACCGAAACACCGGGGAGCTGTTTTTT.

This clone came up a few times. The CDR3 loop is CASSPDRTTDTQYF. The CDR3 nucleotides are TGCGCCAGCAGCCCGGACCGAACCACAGATACGCAGTATTTT. The chain couples TRBV5-1 to TRBJ2-3; no clear D gene. Germline lookup yields CDR1 SGHRS and CDR2 YFSETQ. The CDR3 contains 14 residues. The ends were cut back, 4 bases at V and 2 bases at J, with 11 bases in the middle.

This sequence joins TRBV18 and TRBJ2-3; 10 nucleotides agree with TRBD1. Germline CDR1 is KGHSH and CDR2 is LQKENI. V was clipped by 0 bases and J by 11 bases; unmatched bases: 11. This CDR3 has 16 residues. The CDR3 region has the DNA TGTGCCAGCTCACCACCGCTAGGACAGGGGGTCGCGGGGCAGTATTTT. Translating it yields CASSPPLGQGVAGQYF.

The chain uses TRBV5-5 and TRBJ2-2; TRBD1 might be the D (5 bases). V dropped 1 base and J dropped 4 bases, with 11 bases sitting between them. CDR3 length equals 15 residues. Germline CDR1 reads SGHKS; CDR2 reads YYEKEE (reference sequence). The CDR3: CASSLLQAGTGELFF. CDR3 sequence (DNA): TGTGCCAGCAGCTTGTTACAGGCTGGCACCGGGGAGCTGTTTTTT.

This chain links TRBV7-2 with TRBJ1-4; a weak D match, TRBD1 (6 bases). Germline lookup yields CDR1 SGHTA and CDR2 FQGNSA. This CDR3 spans 15 amino acids. The V gene lost 5 bases and the J gene lost 3 bases, with 13 bases spanning the gap. CDR3 coding DNA: TGTGCCAGCAGCCTAAGACAGGCTTCTAATGAAAAACTGTTTTTT. Translating gives CASSLRQASNEKLFF.

A remark on this clone: A read error may produce the germline difference seen at one junction end. The V gene is TRBV9, the J gene TRBJ2-7; tentative D call: TRBD1 (6 bases). The CDR3 is 13 amino acids. Per germline, CDR1 SGDLS and CDR2 YYNGEE. This chain's CDR3 is CASSVAADSPTNF. For the CDR3, the DNA is TGTGCCAGCAGCGTAGCCGCGGACAGCCCTACCAACTTC.

This sequence joins TRBV5-1 and TRBJ2-5; D gene unclear. Germline CDR1 SGHRS, CDR2 YFSETQ. Deletions cut 2 bases from V and 2 bases from J, with 7 bases between. The CDR3 covers 13 residues. This CDR3 is CASSFLAQETQYF. The CDR3 DNA sequence: TGCGCCAGCAGCTTCTTAGCACAAGAGACCCAGTACTTC.

In its sample, this clone was seen a few times. V and J are TRBV6-6 and TRBJ1-1, with TRBD1 matching over 8 bases. With V trimmed by 5 bases and J by 1 base, 6 bases remained unmatched. Germline CDR1 reads MNHNY; CDR2 reads SVGAGI (reference sequence). The CDR3 extends over 15 amino acids. The CDR3 sequence: CASSSQGAENTEAFF. For the CDR3, the DNA is TGTGCCAGCAGTAGTCAGGGGGCGGAGAACACTGAAGCTTTCTTT.

This clone occurred a few times. V usage is TRBV15 and J usage is TRBJ2-4; D is unresolved. The CDR3 runs to 15 residues. Trimming removed 2 bases at V and 0 bases at J, with 8 bases between. Germline V CDR1 and CDR2: LNHNV, YYDKDF (reference sequence). CDR3 sequence: CATSRRHQAKNIQYF. The CDR3 DNA reads as TGTGCCACCAGCAGACGACATCAAGCCAAAAACATTCAGTACTTC.